The rows below give T cell receptor beta chains drawn from one sample of a study of cytomegalovirus exposure and HLA in healthy donors. The repertoire was sequenced with immunoSEQ multiplex PCR; TCRdb's copy has only in-frame clones and lacks some. The table shows under 150,000 clones, with approximately 83% occurring only once. The sequencing input was PBMCs. The source is a woman in her late teens or twenties in good health and CMV-seronegative. The CDR3 runs from the conserved cysteine through the conserved F or W. A D gene is named only where the DNA matches it firmly. The size of a clone is reported for some rows only, either as once, few or many, or as a class for expanded clones.

v_gene: TRBV11-2
len: 15
j_gene: TRBJ1-5
abundance: -
d_gene: TRBD1
CDR3aa: CASSPKGAGNQPQHF
CDR3nt: TGTGCCAGCAGCCCAAAGGGGGCGGGCAATCAGCCCCAGCATTTT

v_gene: TRBV7-6
len: 15
j_gene: TRBJ1-4
abundance: few
d_gene: TRBD1
CDR3aa: CASSNNRGANEKLFF
CDR3nt: TGTGCCAGCAGCAATAACAGGGGTGCTAATGAAAAACTGTTTTTT

v_gene: TRBV9
len: 16
j_gene: TRBJ2-4
abundance: -
d_gene: -
CDR3aa: CASSVGGPDRKNIQYF
CDR3nt: TGTGCCAGCAGCGTAGGAGGGCCAGATCGAAAAAACATTCAGTACTTC

v_gene: TRBV6-1
len: 13
j_gene: TRBJ1-1
abundance: -
d_gene: -
CDR3aa: CASSEQGLAEAFF
CDR3nt: TGTGCCAGCAGTGAACAGGGTTTGGCTGAAGCTTTCTTT

v_gene: TRBV12-5
len: 17
j_gene: TRBJ2-3
abundance: -
d_gene: TRBD2
CDR3aa: CASGLVIAGDLTDTQYF
CDR3nt: TGTGCTAGTGGTTTGGTCATAGCGGGGGACCTCACGGATACGCAGTATTTT

v_gene: TRBV30
len: 14
j_gene: TRBJ1-1
abundance: -
d_gene: -
CDR3aa: CAWSVDPPGTEAFF
CDR3nt: TGTGCCTGGAGTGTAGACCCCCCGGGGACTGAAGCTTTCTTT

v_gene: TRBV6-5
len: 13
j_gene: TRBJ1-2
abundance: -
d_gene: -
CDR3aa: CASSYGERNGYTF
CDR3nt: TGTGCCAGCAGTTATGGGGAGAGAAACGGCTACACCTTC

v_gene: TRBV2
len: 13
j_gene: TRBJ2-7
abundance: -
d_gene: TRBD2
CDR3aa: CASGLADIYEQYF
CDR3nt: TGTGCCAGCGGACTAGCGGATATCTACGAGCAGTACTTC

v_gene: TRBV5-1
len: 16
j_gene: TRBJ1-1
abundance: once
d_gene: TRBD1
CDR3aa: CASSFTAGGGNTEAFF
CDR3nt: TGCGCCAGCAGCTTTACGGCAGGGGGCGGGAACACTGAAGCTTTCTTT

v_gene: TRBV18
len: 13
j_gene: TRBJ1-1
abundance: -
d_gene: -
CDR3aa: CASSPQGVTEAFF
CDR3nt: TGTGCCAGCTCACCACAGGGGGTCACTGAAGCTTTCTTT

v_gene: TRBV28
len: 16
j_gene: TRBJ1-3
abundance: -
d_gene: -
CDR3aa: CASSRTGFPSGNTIYF
CDR3nt: TGTGCCAGCAGTAGAACGGGGTTCCCCTCTGGAAACACCATATATTTT

v_gene: TRBV4-2
len: 16
j_gene: TRBJ1-6
abundance: -
d_gene: -
CDR3aa: CASSQVGGNRNSPLHF
CDR3nt: TGTGCCAGCAGCCAAGTCGGCGGGAACAGGAATTCACCCCTCCACTTT

v_gene: TRBV15
len: 16
j_gene: TRBJ2-6
abundance: few
d_gene: -
CDR3aa: CATSRDQNSGANVLTF
CDR3nt: TGTGCCACCAGCAGAGATCAAAACTCTGGGGCCAACGTCCTGACTTTC

v_gene: TRBV7-9
len: 18
j_gene: TRBJ2-5
abundance: -
d_gene: TRBD2
CDR3aa: CASSSTLGTSGDQETQYF
CDR3nt: TGTGCCAGCAGCTCCACCCTGGGGACTAGCGGGGACCAAGAGACCCAGTACTTC

v_gene: TRBV6-5
len: 12
j_gene: TRBJ1-1
abundance: -
d_gene: -
CDR3aa: CASSLDRFQAFF
CDR3nt: TGTGCCAGCAGCCTGGACAGATTTCAAGCTTTCTTT

v_gene: TRBV2
len: 11
j_gene: TRBJ1-1
abundance: -
d_gene: -
CDR3aa: CATQEFSEAFF
CDR3nt: TGTGCCACACAGGAATTCTCTGAAGCTTTCTTT

v_gene: TRBV6-5
len: 14
j_gene: TRBJ1-2
abundance: -
d_gene: TRBD1
CDR3aa: CASSYSGQGGGYTF
CDR3nt: TGTGCCAGCAGTTACTCGGGACAGGGAGGTGGCTACACCTTC

v_gene: TRBV7-7
len: 13
j_gene: TRBJ2-1
abundance: -
d_gene: -
CDR3aa: CASSLLLMNEQFF
CDR3nt: TGTGCTAGCAGCTTATTACTAATGAATGAGCAGTTCTTC

v_gene: TRBV30
len: 15
j_gene: TRBJ1-1
abundance: -
d_gene: -
CDR3aa: CAWSVTELMNTEAFF
CDR3nt: TGTGCCTGGAGTGTAACAGAGCTAATGAACACTGAAGCTTTCTTT

v_gene: TRBV30
len: 12
j_gene: TRBJ1-1
abundance: -
d_gene: -
CDR3aa: CAWSDSGTSAFF
CDR3nt: TGTGCCTGGAGTGACTCCGGGACATCAGCTTTCTTT

v_gene: TRBV5-6
len: 16
j_gene: TRBJ1-4
abundance: medium-sized
d_gene: -
CDR3aa: CASNPGPGASNEKLFF
CDR3nt: TGTGCCAGCAACCCAGGGCCAGGGGCTTCTAATGAAAAACTGTTTTTT

v_gene: TRBV5-1
len: 14
j_gene: TRBJ2-1
abundance: once
d_gene: TRBD2
CDR3aa: CASSLRLAGAEQFF
CDR3nt: TGCGCCAGCAGCTTGCGGCTAGCGGGAGCTGAGCAGTTCTTC

v_gene: TRBV30
len: 11
j_gene: TRBJ1-3
abundance: once
d_gene: -
CDR3aa: CAWITQDTIYF
CDR3nt: TGTGCCTGGATCACACAGGACACCATATATTTT

v_gene: TRBV7-2
len: 15
j_gene: TRBJ2-3
abundance: -
d_gene: TRBD2
CDR3aa: CASSLVAGGGDTQYF
CDR3nt: TGTGCCAGCAGCTTAGTAGCGGGGGGGGGCGATACGCAGTATTTT

v_gene: TRBV4-2
len: 16
j_gene: TRBJ2-4
abundance: -
d_gene: -
CDR3aa: CASSQEGAGAKNIQYF
CDR3nt: TGTGCCAGCAGCCAAGAGGGGGCAGGAGCCAAAAACATTCAGTACTTC

v_gene: TRBV28
len: 12
j_gene: TRBJ1-2
abundance: few
d_gene: -
CDR3aa: CASTPGGYGYTF
CDR3nt: TGTGCCAGCACCCCTGGAGGCTATGGCTACACCTTC

v_gene: TRBV5-6
len: 14
j_gene: TRBJ1-2
abundance: -
d_gene: -
CDR3aa: CASSNAQGTYGYTF
CDR3nt: TGTGCCAGCAGCAATGCCCAGGGGACCTATGGCTACACCTTC

v_gene: TRBV28
len: 12
j_gene: TRBJ1-1
abundance: -
d_gene: -
CDR3aa: CASSPSGHGAFF
CDR3nt: TGTGCCAGCAGTCCCTCGGGACACGGGGCTTTCTTT

v_gene: TRBV6-5
len: 14
j_gene: TRBJ1-1
abundance: -
d_gene: -
CDR3aa: CASNTGGRGTEAFF
CDR3nt: TGTGCCAGCAATACGGGGGGCCGGGGGACTGAAGCTTTCTTT

v_gene: TRBV6-5
len: 14
j_gene: TRBJ1-5
abundance: -
d_gene: TRBD1
CDR3aa: CASRTGGRNQPQHF
CDR3nt: TGTGCCAGCAGGACAGGGGGCCGCAATCAGCCCCAGCATTTT

v_gene: TRBV7-9
len: 12
j_gene: TRBJ2-1
abundance: -
d_gene: -
CDR3aa: CSSGGGYNEQFF
CDR3nt: TGTTCCAGCGGTGGAGGATACAATGAGCAGTTCTTC

v_gene: TRBV19
len: 15
j_gene: TRBJ1-3
abundance: -
d_gene: -
CDR3aa: CASITDRFSGNTIYF
CDR3nt: TGTGCCAGTATCACGGACAGATTTTCTGGAAACACCATATATTTT

v_gene: TRBV6-1
len: 15
j_gene: TRBJ2-3
abundance: -
d_gene: TRBD1
CDR3aa: CASSVGGLSADTQYF
CDR3nt: TGTGCCAGCAGCGTAGGGGGCCTATCGGCAGATACGCAGTATTTT

v_gene: TRBV25-1
len: 15
j_gene: TRBJ2-1
abundance: -
d_gene: TRBD2
CDR3aa: CASSEMAGGRNEQFF
CDR3nt: TGTGCCAGCAGTGAAATGGCGGGGGGGCGAAATGAGCAGTTCTTC

v_gene: TRBV6-5
len: 14
j_gene: TRBJ2-7
abundance: few
d_gene: TRBD1
CDR3aa: CASSLTDRGHEQYF
CDR3nt: TGTGCCAGCAGTCTTACGGACAGGGGGCACGAGCAGTACTTC

v_gene: TRBV6-5
len: 13
j_gene: TRBJ2-1
abundance: -
d_gene: -
CDR3aa: CASSWGTVNEQFF
CDR3nt: TGTGCCAGCAGTTGGGGCACCGTCAATGAGCAGTTCTTC

v_gene: TRBV5-1
len: 17
j_gene: TRBJ2-2
abundance: -
d_gene: TRBD2
CDR3aa: CASSLEWRGGRTGELFF
CDR3nt: TGCGCCAGCAGCTTGGAGTGGCGGGGGGGCCGCACCGGGGAGCTGTTTTTT

v_gene: TRBV7-6
len: 16
j_gene: TRBJ2-3
abundance: -
d_gene: -
CDR3aa: CASSPGRREVTDTQYF
CDR3nt: TGTGCCAGCAGCCCTGGGAGGCGGGAAGTCACAGATACGCAGTATTTT

v_gene: TRBV4-2
len: 16
j_gene: TRBJ2-1
abundance: few
d_gene: TRBD2
CDR3aa: CASSHSSGGTYNEQFF
CDR3nt: TGTGCCAGCAGCCACTCAAGCGGGGGGACCTACAATGAGCAGTTCTTC

v_gene: TRBV5-1
len: 16
j_gene: TRBJ2-5
abundance: -
d_gene: TRBD2
CDR3aa: CASSLTTSGGRETQYF
CDR3nt: TGCGCCAGCAGCCTCACGACTAGCGGAGGAAGAGAGACCCAGTACTTC

v_gene: TRBV28
len: 14
j_gene: TRBJ1-2
abundance: -
d_gene: -
CDR3aa: CASSFPDGYYGYTF
CDR3nt: TGTGCCAGCAGTTTCCCCGACGGGTACTATGGCTACACCTTC

v_gene: TRBV19
len: 13
j_gene: TRBJ1-2
abundance: -
d_gene: -
CDR3aa: CASSTTPNYGYTF
CDR3nt: TGTGCCAGTAGTACGACACCGAACTATGGCTACACCTTC

v_gene: TRBV5-8
len: 14
j_gene: TRBJ2-5
abundance: -
d_gene: TRBD1
CDR3aa: CASSRNRGQETQYF
CDR3nt: TGTGCCAGCAGCCGAAACAGGGGGCAAGAGACCCAGTACTTC

v_gene: TRBV30
len: 16
j_gene: TRBJ1-3
abundance: -
d_gene: -
CDR3aa: CAWSGLGESSGNTIYF
CDR3nt: TGTGCCTGGTCCGGTCTAGGCGAGAGCTCTGGAAACACCATATATTTT

v_gene: TRBV27
len: 16
j_gene: TRBJ1-1
abundance: -
d_gene: -
CDR3aa: CASSSRIAKSGTEAFF
CDR3nt: TGTGCCAGCAGTTCGAGGATTGCAAAGTCGGGCACTGAAGCTTTCTTT

v_gene: TRBV7-2
len: 16
j_gene: TRBJ2-1
abundance: -
d_gene: TRBD2
CDR3aa: CASSLDPSGLYNEQFF
CDR3nt: TGTGCCAGCAGCTTAGATCCTAGCGGCCTGTACAATGAGCAGTTCTTC

v_gene: TRBV7-6
len: 19
j_gene: TRBJ1-1
abundance: once
d_gene: TRBD1
CDR3aa: CASSVKDRGREEWDTEAFF
CDR3nt: TGTGCCAGCAGCGTAAAAGACAGGGGGCGAGAAGAGTGGGACACTGAAGCTTTCTTT

v_gene: TRBV4-2
len: 14
j_gene: TRBJ2-2
abundance: -
d_gene: -
CDR3aa: CASSQDSGAGELFF
CDR3nt: TGTGCCAGCAGCCAAGATAGTGGAGCCGGGGAGCTGTTTTTT

v_gene: TRBV5-1
len: 14
j_gene: TRBJ2-4
abundance: -
d_gene: TRBD1
CDR3aa: CASSLGTGGNIQYF
CDR3nt: TGCGCCAGCAGCTTGGGGACAGGGGGCAACATTCAGTACTTC